The next 30 T cell receptor beta chains were all read from a single sample in a study of OX40 agonist ivuxolimab in advanced cancers. TCRdb keeps only in-frame clones here, not all; method: immunoSEQ multiplex PCR. The sample lists about 17,000 clones, around 80% occurring once. The sequenced sample was CD4+ or CD8+ T cells sorted from blood, obtained in a trial of the OX40 agonist ivuxolimab. The receptors were gathered from an adult with an advanced solid tumor such as melanoma, head and neck, liver or kidney cancer.

V usage is TRBV7-8 and J usage is TRBJ2-5; 10 bases line up with TRBD2. V lost 2 bases, J lost 5 bases, and 2 bases stayed unmatched. Germline values: CDR1 SGHVS, CDR2 FQNEAQ. The CDR3 loop spans 14 amino acids. The CDR3 loop is CASSLLAGDETQYF. CDR3 bases: TGTGCCAGCAGCTTACTAGCGGGAGACGAGACCCAGTACTTC.

V is TRBV27 and J is TRBJ2-7, with D unclear. This CDR3 is 12 amino acids long. Germline assignment: CDR1 MNHEY and CDR2 SMNVEV (reference sequence). V was shortened by 6 bases and J by 0 bases, with 6 bases between the two germline ends. In nucleotides, the CDR3 is TGTGCCAGCAGGGAATCCTCCTACGAGCAGTACTTC. This gives the protein CASRESSYEQYF.

The chain carries TRBV11-2 and TRBJ2-2; perhaps TRBD2 as D (6 bases). Germline V gives CDR1 SGHAT, CDR2 FQNNGV. Trimming stripped 1 base from V and 1 base from J, with 10 bases between. This CDR3 is built from 16 residues. CDR3 residues: CASSLGGVLNTGELFF. The CDR3 DNA reads as TGTGCCAGCAGCTTAGGGGGGGTCCTGAACACCGGGGAGCTGTTTTTT.

V usage is TRBV27 and J usage is TRBJ1-4; TRBD1 is a possible D gene (5 bases). Deletions cut 4 bases from V and 3 bases from J, with 12 bases between. The CDR3 sequence is 15 residues long. Germline V lookup: CDR1 MNHEY, CDR2 SMNVEV (reference sequence). In DNA form, the CDR3 reads TGTGCCAGCAGTTCGGGACGGGGATCTAATGAAAAACTGTTTTTT. Its protein is CASSSGRGSNEKLFF.

The sample holds a few counts of this clone. This chain connects TRBV6-5 to TRBJ1-1; D remains unclear. The germline V gene has CDR1 MNHEY and CDR2 SVGAGI. V shed 2 bases and J shed 4 bases, with 14 bases lying between them. This CDR3 is 15 amino acids long. The CDR3 region is CASSYVPGGSTEAFF. DNA for the CDR3: TGTGCCAGCAGTTACGTTCCGGGAGGTAGCACTGAAGCTTTCTTT.

The chain has TRBV7-8 and TRBJ1-1; D call uncertain. Germline CDR1 SGHVS, CDR2 FQNEAQ. V lost 1 base and J lost 1, with 4 bases in between. The CDR3 totals 13 residues. The CDR3 loop reads CASSLGQNTEAFF. The DNA of the CDR3 is TGTGCCAGCAGCTTAGGGCAGAACACTGAAGCTTTCTTT.

The chain links TRBV5-6 to TRBJ2-2, with D hard to call. The CDR3 loop spans 15 amino acids. Trimming stripped 0 bases from V and 9 bases from J, with 15 bases between. The V gene's germline CDR1 is SGHDT and CDR2 YYEEEE. The DNA for the CDR3 is TGTGCCAGCAGCTTGGGGGAACACCCTTCGTGGGAGCTGTTTTTT. It translates to CASSLGEHPSWELFF.

The rearrangement uses TRBV28 and TRBJ1-2; 9 bases line up with TRBD1. CDR1 is MDHEN and CDR2 is SYDVKM in the germline V gene. Trimming removed 3 bases from V and 2 bases from J; junction bases left unmatched: 1. This CDR3 is built from 14 residues. This chain's CDR3 is CASSLGTGNYGYTF. DNA of the CDR3: TGTGCCAGCAGTTTGGGGACAGGGAACTATGGCTACACCTTC.

The rearrangement links TRBV15 to TRBJ2-3; no firm D call. This CDR3 region has 16 residues. The germline V gene encodes CDR1 LNHNV and CDR2 YYDKDF (reference sequence). Trimming pared 4 bases from V and 1 base from J, leaving 15 bases between. The CDR3 DNA sequence: TGTGCCACCAGCATGCTGGGGAATGAAGGCACAGATACGCAGTATTTT. As protein: CATSMLGNEGTDTQYF. Supplemented by reference TRBV15 and TRBJ2-3, the full variable domain reads DAMVIQNPRYQVTQFGKPVTLSCSQTLNHNVMYWYQQKSSQAPKLLFHYYDKDFNNEADTPDNFQSRRPNTSFCFLDIRSPGLGDTAMYLCATSMLGNEGTDTQYFGPGTRLTVL.

This clone was detected once. The rearrangement joins TRBV11-2 to TRBJ2-7; 9 bases align to TRBD1. V gave up 3 bases and J gave up 1 base; unmatched junction bases: 7. Per germline, CDR1 SGHAT and CDR2 FQNNGV. The CDR3 runs 16 residues. The CDR3 spells CASSFPRDRESYEQYF. CDR3 coding DNA: TGTGCCAGCAGCTTCCCCCGGGACAGGGAATCCTACGAGCAGTACTTC.

The V and J genes are TRBV28 and TRBJ2-1, with a tentative D call TRBD2 (5 bases). The CDR3 totals 18 residues. Trimming shortened V by 3 bases and J by 0 bases, and 18 bases separated the two germline ends. Germline V gene sequence: CDR1 MDHEN, CDR2 SYDVKM. Written as DNA, the CDR3 is TGTGCCAGCAGTTTTCCGTCCTCTAGCTCAAGCTCCTACAATGAGCAGTTCTTC. Its translation is CASSFPSSSSSSYNEQFF.

V and J are TRBV4-1 and TRBJ2-3; 9 positions agree with TRBD2. CDR1 MGHRA and CDR2 YSYEKL come from the germline V gene. The CDR3 sequence is 15 residues long. V lost 1 base, J lost 4 bases, and 3 bases stayed unmatched. CDR3 sequence (DNA): TGCGCCAGCAGCCAAGGGCGGGAGGGCCCAGATACGCAGTATTTT. Its translation: CASSQGREGPDTQYF.

The V gene is TRBV14, the J gene TRBJ1-2, with D perhaps matching TRBD1 (6 bases). CDR3 length equals 12 residues. Trimming removed 5 bases from V and 8 bases from J, with 12 bases in between. Per the germline V gene, CDR1 is SGHDN and CDR2 is FVKESK. The CDR3 coding sequence is TGTGCCAGCAGCTCGGGGGCGAGAGGCTACACCTTC. It is translated as CASSSGARGYTF.

The rearrangement uses TRBV6-4 and TRBJ2-7; D unresolved. The germline V and J ends were trimmed by 3 bases and 4 bases, with 10 bases remaining between them. Germline CDR1 is MRHNA and CDR2 is SNTAGT. The CDR3 length is 13 residues. The CDR3 nucleotides read TGTGCCAGCAGTGAAGGGTATGGGTACGAGCAGTACTTC. Residues: CASSEGYGYEQYF.

The CDR3 DNA follows: TGTGCCAGCATCCCCGGGACAGGGAATTCACCCCTCCACTTT. Translation gives CASIPGTGNSPLHF. The V gene is TRBV7-9, the J gene TRBJ1-6; 9 bases match TRBD1. The CDR3 extends over 14 amino acids. The V gene's germline CDR1 is SEHNR and CDR2 FQNEAQ (reference sequence). V gave up 7 bases and J gave up 7 bases; unmatched junction bases: 5.

This clone has just a few counts. The V call is TRBV6-4, the J call TRBJ2-2, with TRBD1 matching 7 bases. Per the germline V gene, CDR1 is MRHNA and CDR2 is SNTAGT. V dropped 4 bases and J dropped 2; count of bases not matched to a gene: 4. The CDR3 runs to 15 residues. The CDR3 is CASSGTGENTGELFF. The CDR3, as DNA: TGTGCCAGCAGTGGGACAGGTGAAAACACCGGGGAGCTGTTTTTT.

V is TRBV7-9 and J is TRBJ2-2; D uncertain. This CDR3 has 15 amino acids. Looked up from germline, CDR1 is SEHNR and CDR2 is FQNEAQ (reference sequence). The germline V and J ends were trimmed by 2 bases and 0 bases, with 7 bases remaining between them. CDR3 in amino acids: CASSLPTTNTGELFF. The CDR3 region has the DNA TGTGCCAGCAGCTTACCTACTACGAACACCGGGGAGCTGTTTTTT.

The chain's CDR3 is CASSFASSGANVLTF. As DNA, the CDR3 is TGTGCCAGCAGTTTCGCGAGCTCTGGGGCCAACGTCCTGACTTTC. V is TRBV6-5 and J is TRBJ2-6; D is undetermined. There are 15 residues in the CDR3. V lost 4 bases and J 0 bases, leaving 7 bases between the germline ends. Germline CDR1 MNHEY, CDR2 SVGAGI.

This chain joins TRBV7-9 and TRBJ1-1; D possibly corresponds to TRBD1 (6 bases). V lost 2 bases to trimming and J lost 4 bases, with 14 bases between them. The CDR3 runs 15 residues. Germline V lookup: CDR1 SEHNR, CDR2 FQNEAQ (reference sequence). CDR3 sequence reads: CASSLSRGSSTEAFF. The CDR3 DNA sequence: TGTGCCAGCAGCTTAAGTAGGGGGAGCAGCACTGAAGCTTTCTTT.

A few counts support this clone. The chain is built from TRBV27 and TRBJ1-1; D not resolved. The CDR3 loop spans 10 amino acids. Germline V CDR1 and CDR2: MNHEY, SMNVEV (reference sequence). The germline V and J ends were trimmed by 6 bases and 4 bases, with 3 bases remaining between them. The CDR3 spells CASRGTEAFF. The DNA of the CDR3 is TGTGCCAGCAGGGGCACTGAAGCTTTCTTT.

This chain connects TRBV7-9 to TRBJ2-3; no clear D. From germline, CDR1 is SEHNR and CDR2 FQNEAQ (reference sequence). CDR3 size: 14 residues. Trimming removed 3 bases from V and 2 bases from J, with 9 bases in between. CDR3 DNA: TGTGCCAGCAGCTTGGTCGGGTTCACAGATACGCAGTATTTT. It yields the protein CASSLVGFTDTQYF.

The table lists this clone with a few counts. J is TRBJ1-1 and V is TRBV7-2; 10 bases line up with TRBD1. Germline V CDR1 and CDR2: SGHTA, FQGNSA. The CDR3 covers 17 residues. Trimming cost V 2 bases and J 0 bases; bases outside gene matches: 6. The CDR3 spells CASSLTSGTGVNTEAFF. For the CDR3, the DNA is TGTGCCAGCAGCTTAACTTCCGGGACAGGGGTGAACACTGAAGCTTTCTTT.

By share, this clone counts as medium-sized. V is TRBV5-1 and J is TRBJ2-1, with D unclear. The CDR3 contains 13 residues. Germline V gene lookup returns CDR1 SGHRS and CDR2 YFSETQ. The V end lost 1 base, the J end lost 3 bases, and 5 bases lay between the germline ends. CDR3 residues: CASSLSDYNEQFF. In DNA form, the CDR3 reads TGCGCCAGCAGCTTGTCTGACTACAATGAGCAGTTCTTC.

The CDR3 reads CASSLSPDTQYF. The CDR3 DNA follows: TGTGCCAGCAGTTTATCGCCAGATACGCAGTATTTT. V usage is TRBV27 and J usage is TRBJ2-3, with D hard to call. This CDR3 contains 12 residues. Germline CDR1 is MNHEY and CDR2 is SMNVEV (reference sequence). Deletions cut 0 bases from V and 4 bases from J, with 2 bases between.

This clone was seen more than once but under ten times. The chain is built from TRBV6-5 and TRBJ2-5; possible D gene TRBD1, 6 bases. V was pared by 5 bases and J by 1 base, with 14 bases between. CDR3 length: 15 amino acids. CDR1 and CDR2 from the germline V gene are MNHEY and SVGAGI. The DNA of the CDR3 is TGTGCCAGCAGTCCGAACATGGGGGCCCAAGAGACCCAGTACTTC. It encodes CASSPNMGAQETQYF.

The V call is TRBV2, the J call TRBJ1-6; 8 bases are a match to TRBD1. V was clipped by 3 bases and J by 7 bases; unmatched bases: 5. This CDR3 is 15 amino acids long. CDR1 is SNHLY and CDR2 is FYNNEI in the germline V gene. The CDR3 spells CASSDRTGHNSPLHF. The CDR3 nucleotides are TGTGCCAGCAGTGACCGGACAGGGCACAATTCACCCCTCCACTTT.

The DNA for the CDR3 is TGTGCCAGCAGCCAAGGGACTTCGAACACCGGGGAGCTGTTTTTT. Its translation: CASSQGTSNTGELFF. This chain joins TRBV4-2 and TRBJ2-2, with D maybe TRBD2 (5 bases). V lost 1 base and J lost 0, with 6 bases in between. This CDR3 comprises 15 residues. Germline CDR1 reads LGHNA; CDR2 reads YNFKEQ.

Only a few counts were recorded for this clone. This chain connects TRBV4-1 to TRBJ1-2; weak D call: TRBD1 (5 bases). The CDR3 totals 13 residues. In germline, CDR1 is MGHRA, CDR2 YSYEKL. V lost 5 bases and J 5 bases, leaving 12 bases between the germline ends. The CDR3 reads CASSTGTEYGYTF. DNA of the CDR3: TGCGCCAGCAGCACCGGGACCGAGTATGGCTACACCTTC.

The chain uses TRBV2 and TRBJ1-1; D unclear. V lost 1 base, J lost 5 bases, and 2 bases lay in between. The CDR3 totals 11 residues. The germline gives CDR1 SNHLY, CDR2 FYNNEI. CDR3 in DNA: TGTGCCAGCAGTGAAGGTACTGAAGCTTTCTTT. Its protein is CASSEGTEAFF.

The V and J genes are TRBV7-5 and TRBJ2-2; the listed D gene, TRBD2, was not tested against the DNA. TRBV7-5 is flagged as a pseudogene. There are 16 residues in the CDR3. The CDR3 region has the DNA TGTGTCAGAAGCTTAGCTCTAGATTCATACACCGGGGAGCTGTTTTTT. Protein sequence: CVRSLALDSYTGELFF.